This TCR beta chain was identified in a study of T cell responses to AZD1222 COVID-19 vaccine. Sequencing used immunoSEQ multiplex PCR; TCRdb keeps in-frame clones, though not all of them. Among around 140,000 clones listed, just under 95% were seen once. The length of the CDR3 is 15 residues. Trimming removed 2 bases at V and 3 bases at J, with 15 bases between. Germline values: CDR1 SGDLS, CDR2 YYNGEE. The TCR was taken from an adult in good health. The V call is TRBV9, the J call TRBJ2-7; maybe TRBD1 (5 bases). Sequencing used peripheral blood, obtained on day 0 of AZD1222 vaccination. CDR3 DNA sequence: TGTGCCAGCAGCGTGAGGCGGAAGGACAACTACGAGCAGTACTTC. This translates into CASSVRRKDNYEQYF.